Each of the 28 T cell receptor beta chains below was sequenced from the same sample in a study of tumor-infiltrating lymphocytes in localized non-small cell lung cancer listed by TCRdb under 2021. Receptor amplification or capture employed the immunoSEQ multiplex PCR assay. TCRdb's version of the immuneACCESS table is confined to in-frame rearrangements and falls short of the full clone set. An unresolved V gene accounts for under half of the shortfall where checked; the remainder is of unknown origin. In this sample the table shows 10,000 to 15,000 clones, 80% to 90% of which occur a single time. The leading ten clones occupy around 3.7% of the sample. The specimen was uninvolved lung tissue not adjacent to the tumor. These receptors were collected from a human donor with non-small cell lung cancer.

The chain is built from TRBV28 and TRBJ2-7; the D gene is possibly TRBD2 (5 bases). Germline CDR1 is MDHEN and CDR2 is SYDVKM. The CDR3 has 12 residues. Trimming left V 4 bases short and J 4 bases short, with 8 bases between. In DNA, the CDR3 is TGTGCCAGCAGTTGGACTCTTTACGAGCAGTACTTC. Translation: CASSWTLYEQYF.

The V call is TRBV5-1, the J call TRBJ2-5; D unclear. The germline gives CDR1 SGHRS, CDR2 YFSETQ. The CDR3 is 11 residues long. V was clipped by 2 bases and J by 6 bases, with 5 bases between them. DNA for the CDR3: TGCGCCAGCAGCTTAGAAAAGACCCAGTACTTC. Protein product: CASSLEKTQYF.

The gene calls are TRBV11-2 and TRBJ2-4, with D possibly matching TRBD1 (5 bases). The CDR3 runs 17 residues. With 0 bases removed from V and 0 bases from J, the gap between germline ends came to 12 bases. CDR1 and CDR2 (germline): SGHAT, FQNNGV. CDR3 sequence (DNA): TGTGCCAGCAGCTTAGAAAGGACAACTCTAGCCAAAAACATTCAGTACTTC. Translated, it gives CASSLERTTLAKNIQYF. The entire variable domain, with the rest obtained from reference TRBV11-2 and TRBJ2-4, is as follows: EAGVAQSPRYKIIEKRQSVAFWCNPISGHATLYWYQQILGQGPKLLIQFQNNGVVDDSQLPKDRFSAERLKGVDSTLKIQPAKLEDSAVYLCASSLERTTLAKNIQYFGAGTRLSVL.

The V and J genes are TRBV5-1 and TRBJ1-4; 10 nucleotides agree with TRBD1. Germline lookup yields CDR1 SGHRS and CDR2 YFSETQ. The trim removed 0 bases at V and 7 bases at J, leaving 6 bases unmatched. There are 16 residues in the CDR3. The CDR3 nucleotides are TGCGCCAGCAGCTTGGGGGACAGGGGTGACGGTGAAAAACTGTTTTTT. Protein sequence: CASSLGDRGDGEKLFF.

The chain uses TRBV19 and TRBJ1-1; 8 bases line up with TRBD1. Trimming cost V 5 bases and J 1 base; bases outside gene matches: 6. The CDR3 contains 15 residues. Germline V gene sequence: CDR1 LNHDA, CDR2 SQIVND (reference sequence). DNA for the CDR3: TGTGCCAGTAGTTACCTCGGGACAGGGAACACTGAAGCTTTCTTT. Protein sequence: CASSYLGTGNTEAFF.

This clone was seen once. The V and J genes are TRBV30 and TRBJ2-6; TRBD1 or TRBD2 may be the D gene (5 bases each). The CDR3 has 13 residues. The V gene lost 5 bases and the J gene lost 2 bases, with 7 bases spanning the gap. Germline assignment: CDR1 GTSNPN and CDR2 SVGIG (reference sequence). CDR3 sequence reads: CAWGTAGANVLTF. In DNA, the CDR3 is TGTGCCTGGGGGACGGCTGGGGCCAACGTCCTGACTTTC.

The chain employs TRBV5-4 and TRBJ2-2; D gene uncertain. Germline CDR1 SGHNT, CDR2 YYREEE (reference sequence). This CDR3 comprises 15 residues. Trimming removed 0 bases at V and 1 base at J, with 7 bases between. CDR3 nucleotide sequence: TGTGCCAGCAGCTTGGGTGGGAAGAACACCGGGGAGCTGTTTTTT. Encoded protein: CASSLGGKNTGELFF.

The chain joins TRBV5-1 to TRBJ2-1; D not resolved. Trimming took 7 bases from V and 6 from J, leaving 14 bases between them. Germline V gives CDR1 SGHRS, CDR2 YFSETQ. The length of the CDR3 is 13 residues. Here the CDR3 reads CASSGPNGNEQFF. The CDR3 nucleotides are TGCGCCAGCTCCGGCCCAAACGGCAATGAGCAGTTCTTC. Looking up the rest from reference TRBV5-1 and TRBJ2-1 gives the full variable domain: KAGVTQTPRYLIKTRGQQVTLSCSPISGHRSVSWYQQTPGQGLQFLFEYFSETQRNKGNFPGRFSGRQFSNSRSEMNVSTLELGDSALYLCASSGPNGNEQFFGPGTRLTVL.

The chain has TRBV5-6 and TRBJ2-1; D may correspond to TRBD1 or TRBD2 (5 bases each). Germline CDR1 and CDR2: SGHDT and YYEEEE. CDR3 length: 18 amino acids. Trimming left V 1 base short and J 6 bases short, with 23 bases between. The CDR3 loop is CASSLFQGPRTNPNEQFF. The DNA for the CDR3 is TGTGCCAGCAGCTTGTTTCAGGGACCACGGACAAACCCCAATGAGCAGTTCTTC.

This clone came up once. This rearrangement joins TRBV4-2 to TRBJ1-3; the D gene is possibly TRBD1 (5 bases). Germline V gene sequence: CDR1 LGHNA, CDR2 YNFKEQ. The CDR3 has 17 amino acids. V gave up 1 base and J gave up 2 bases, with 15 bases separating them. CDR3 sequence reads: CASSQGVGGTPGNTIYF. The CDR3 DNA is TGTGCCAGCAGCCAAGGGGTTGGAGGGACTCCTGGAAACACCATATATTTT.

The rearrangement links TRBV29-1 to TRBJ1-2; D is unresolved. The CDR3 sequence is 11 residues long. CDR1 is SQVTM, CDR2 ANQGSEA, per germline. Trimming stripped 8 bases from V and 8 bases from J, with 15 bases between. CDR3 nucleotides: TGCAGCTCCCTTCGTCCGGAAGGCTACACCTTC. It is translated as CSSLRPEGYTF.

The chain has TRBV5-1 and TRBJ2-3; TRBD2 might be the D (6 bases). This CDR3 is 15 amino acids long. Looked up from germline, CDR1 is SGHRS and CDR2 is YFSETQ. V lost 7 bases and J 6 bases, leaving 21 bases between the germline ends. For the CDR3, the DNA is TGCGCCAGCGGACCGACTAGGGGACCCTCCGATACGCAGTATTTT. Its translation is CASGPTRGPSDTQYF. Full variable domain (missing parts from reference TRBV5-1 and TRBJ2-3): KAGVTQTPRYLIKTRGQQVTLSCSPISGHRSVSWYQQTPGQGLQFLFEYFSETQRNKGNFPGRFSGRQFSNSRSEMNVSTLELGDSALYLCASGPTRGPSDTQYFGPGTRLTVL.

V is TRBV6-6 and J is TRBJ1-1; D not certain. Trimming left V 8 bases short and J 1 base short, with 5 bases between. Germline V gene sequence: CDR1 MNHNY, CDR2 SVGAGI (reference sequence). The CDR3 contains 11 residues. As DNA, the CDR3 is TGTGCCAGCCGACAGAACACTGAAGCTTTCTTT. The encoded protein is CASRQNTEAFF.

The chain uses TRBV2 and TRBJ2-6; 8 positions agree with TRBD1. Germline CDR1 and CDR2: SNHLY and FYNNEI. There are 17 residues in the CDR3. The ends lost 5 bases at V and 2 bases at J; junction bases unmatched: 8. CDR3 protein: CASSYRQGRTGANVLTF. CDR3 coding DNA: TGTGCCAGCAGTTACCGACAGGGGAGGACTGGGGCCAACGTCCTGACTTTC.

The gene calls are TRBV28 and TRBJ2-2; tentatively, D is TRBD1 (6 bases). Trimming cost V 5 bases and J 2 bases, with 12 bases left between them. CDR1 is MDHEN and CDR2 is SYDVKM in the germline V gene. The CDR3 covers 15 residues. The CDR3 is CASSRTGTNTGELFF. The CDR3, as DNA: TGTGCCAGCAGTAGAACCGGGACAAACACCGGGGAGCTGTTTTTT. The full variable domain, its missing parts supplied by reference TRBV28 and TRBJ2-2, is DVKVTQSSRYLVKRTGEKVFLECVQDMDHENMFWYRQDPGLGLRLIYFSYDVKMKEKGDIPEGYSVSREKKERFSLILESASTNQTSMYLCASSRTGTNTGELFFGEGSRLTVL.

The chain combines TRBV9 with TRBJ2-5; D perhaps matches TRBD2 (7 bases). The CDR3 has 14 residues. The V end was cut by 1 base, the J end by 5 bases, with 12 bases between. Germline CDR1 SGDLS, CDR2 YYNGEE. CDR3 sequence reads: CASSVRGEGETQYF. In DNA, the CDR3 is TGTGCCAGCAGCGTAAGGGGGGAGGGGGAGACCCAGTACTTC.

The DNA for the CDR3 is TGTGCCAGCAGTGAGAATTTTAGCAATCAGCCCCAGCATTTT. This codes for CASSENFSNQPQHF. The rearrangement uses TRBV2 and TRBJ1-5; D is unclear. V was shortened by 3 bases and J by 0 bases, with 6 bases between the two germline ends. CDR1 and CDR2 from the germline V gene are SNHLY and FYNNEI. The CDR3 is made up of 14 amino acids.

The chain links TRBV11-2 to TRBJ2-1, with unresolved D. Germline-derived CDR1 and CDR2 are SGHAT and FQNNGV. Trimming stripped 5 bases from V and 10 bases from J, with 15 bases between. The CDR3 extends over 13 amino acids. CDR3 in DNA: TGTGCCAGCAGCCTTCCTTTAGGAGACGAGCAGTTCTTC. Translation gives CASSLPLGDEQFF.

The chain uses TRBV6-5 and TRBJ2-1; possible D gene TRBD1, 6 bases. Per the germline V gene, CDR1 is MNHEY and CDR2 is SVGAGI. The CDR3 runs 14 residues. V dropped 0 bases and J dropped 6 bases, with 9 bases sitting between them. CDR3 sequence reads: CASSYSSGANEQFF. In DNA form, the CDR3 reads TGTGCCAGCAGTTACTCGTCAGGGGCCAATGAGCAGTTCTTC.

The chain employs TRBV7-9 and TRBJ2-7, with 10 bases matching TRBD1. The CDR3 is made up of 16 amino acids. J lost 1 base, V lost 6 bases, and 9 bases had no gene match. Germline V gene lookup returns CDR1 SEHNR and CDR2 FQNEAQ (reference sequence). The CDR3 sequence: CASSPSGTGVSYEQYF. DNA of the CDR3: TGTGCCAGCAGTCCCAGCGGGACAGGGGTGTCCTACGAGCAGTACTTC.

The chain employs TRBV7-9 and TRBJ1-3, with 8 bases aligning to TRBD1. CDR3 size: 14 residues. Trimming removed 2 bases from V and 5 bases from J; junction bases left unmatched: 2. Per the germline V gene, CDR1 is SEHNR and CDR2 is FQNEAQ (reference sequence). CDR3 sequence: CASSLPGGRNTIYF. CDR3 coding DNA: TGTGCCAGCAGCTTACCAGGGGGCAGAAACACCATATATTTT.

The chain has TRBV7-8 and TRBJ1-1; TRBD1 agrees at 7 bases. Germline CDR1 reads SGHVS; CDR2 reads FQNEAQ. Trimming at V came to 3 bases and at J to 5 bases, leaving 6 bases not matched to a gene. The CDR3 loop spans 14 amino acids. In DNA, the CDR3 is TGTGCCAGCAGCTTGAAACAGGGGTATACTGAAGCTTTCTTT. Residues: CASSLKQGYTEAFF.

The genes are TRBV19 and TRBJ2-3, with D maybe TRBD1 (6 bases). The CDR3 extends over 15 amino acids. CDR1 is LNHDA and CDR2 is SQIVND in the germline V gene (reference sequence). V lost 1 base, J lost 1 base, and 9 bases lay in between. CDR3 region: CASSIVAGGTDTQYF. Written as DNA, the CDR3 is TGTGCCAGTAGTATAGTGGCAGGGGGCACAGATACGCAGTATTTT.

For this clone: The same CDR3 arises from other DNA sequences in this sample as well. V and J are TRBV11-2 and TRBJ2-3, with 10 bases aligning to TRBD2. CDR3 length: 17 residues. Germline V gene sequence: CDR1 SGHAT, CDR2 FQNNGV. The V segment lost 1 base and the J segment 3 bases; nucleotides outside the gene matches: 7. CDR3 residues: CASSLGASGSRTDTQYF. CDR3 nucleotide sequence: TGTGCCAGCAGCTTAGGGGCTAGCGGGAGTCGAACAGATACGCAGTATTTT.

This chain uses TRBV6-5 with TRBJ1-2, with D hard to call. V was cut by 0 bases and J by 6 bases, with 11 bases left in between. Germline lookup yields CDR1 MNHEY and CDR2 SVGAGI. This CDR3 has 14 residues. The CDR3 is CASSYSYGENGYTF. The DNA for the CDR3 is TGTGCCAGCAGTTACTCGTATGGCGAGAATGGCTACACCTTC.

The rearrangement links TRBV6-5 to TRBJ2-7, with TRBD2 as a possible D gene (6 bases). CDR1 and CDR2 (germline): MNHEY, SVGAGI. The CDR3 contains 11 residues. The germline V and J ends were trimmed by 6 bases and 9 bases, with 12 bases remaining between them. The CDR3 sequence is CASSDWRGQYF. CDR3 nucleotides: TGTGCCAGCAGCGACTGGAGGGGGCAGTACTTC.

In this sample, this clone turned up once. The rearrangement links TRBV7-9 to TRBJ1-4; tentative D call: TRBD1 (5 bases). CDR1 and CDR2 from the germline V gene are SEHNR and FQNEAQ (reference sequence). The ends were cut back, 3 bases at V and 7 bases at J, with 12 bases in the middle. CDR3 length: 14 amino acids. CDR3 region: CASSFPGRGEKLFF. CDR3 coding DNA: TGTGCCAGCAGCTTTCCAGGGAGGGGTGAAAAACTGTTTTTT.

V and J are TRBV6-1 and TRBJ2-1; D is tentatively TRBD1 or TRBD2 (6 bases each). The V and J ends lost 6 bases and 10 bases respectively, with 13 bases between them. The CDR3 totals 12 residues. Germline values: CDR1 MNHNS, CDR2 SASEGT. This CDR3 is CASRSQGREQFF. The CDR3, as DNA: TGTGCCAGCAGAAGTCAGGGGAGGGAGCAGTTCTTC.